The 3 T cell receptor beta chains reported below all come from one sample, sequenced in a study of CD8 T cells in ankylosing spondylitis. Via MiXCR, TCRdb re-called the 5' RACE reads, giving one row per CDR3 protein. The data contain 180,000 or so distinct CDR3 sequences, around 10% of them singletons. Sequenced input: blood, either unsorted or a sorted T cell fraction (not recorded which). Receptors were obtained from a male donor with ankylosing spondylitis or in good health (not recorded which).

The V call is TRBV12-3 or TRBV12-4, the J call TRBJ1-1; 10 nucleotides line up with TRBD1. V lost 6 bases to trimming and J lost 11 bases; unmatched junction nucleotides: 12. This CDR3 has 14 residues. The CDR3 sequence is CASSPTPTGGLAFF. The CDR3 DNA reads TGTGCCAGCAGCCCTACTCCGACAGGGGGCTTGGCTTTCTTT.

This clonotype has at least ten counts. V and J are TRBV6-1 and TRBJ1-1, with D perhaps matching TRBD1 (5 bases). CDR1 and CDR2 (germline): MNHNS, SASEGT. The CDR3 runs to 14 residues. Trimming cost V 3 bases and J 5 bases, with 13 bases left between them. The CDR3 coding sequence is TGTGCCAGCAGTGATATTCAGGGAGGAACTGAAGCTTTCTTT. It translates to CASSDIQGGTEAFF.

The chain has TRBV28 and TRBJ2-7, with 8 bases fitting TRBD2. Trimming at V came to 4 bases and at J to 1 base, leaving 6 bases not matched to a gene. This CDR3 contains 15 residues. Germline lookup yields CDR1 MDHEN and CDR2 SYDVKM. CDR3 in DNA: TGTGCCAGCAGTTCAGAAGCGGGGGAATCCTACGAGCAGTACTTC. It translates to CASSSEAGESYEQYF. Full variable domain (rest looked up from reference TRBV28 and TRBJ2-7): DVKVTQSSRYLVKRTGEKVFLECVQDMDHENMFWYRQDPGLGLRLIYFSYDVKMKEKGDIPEGYSVSREKKERFSLILESASTNQTSMYLCASSSEAGESYEQYFGPGTRLTVT.